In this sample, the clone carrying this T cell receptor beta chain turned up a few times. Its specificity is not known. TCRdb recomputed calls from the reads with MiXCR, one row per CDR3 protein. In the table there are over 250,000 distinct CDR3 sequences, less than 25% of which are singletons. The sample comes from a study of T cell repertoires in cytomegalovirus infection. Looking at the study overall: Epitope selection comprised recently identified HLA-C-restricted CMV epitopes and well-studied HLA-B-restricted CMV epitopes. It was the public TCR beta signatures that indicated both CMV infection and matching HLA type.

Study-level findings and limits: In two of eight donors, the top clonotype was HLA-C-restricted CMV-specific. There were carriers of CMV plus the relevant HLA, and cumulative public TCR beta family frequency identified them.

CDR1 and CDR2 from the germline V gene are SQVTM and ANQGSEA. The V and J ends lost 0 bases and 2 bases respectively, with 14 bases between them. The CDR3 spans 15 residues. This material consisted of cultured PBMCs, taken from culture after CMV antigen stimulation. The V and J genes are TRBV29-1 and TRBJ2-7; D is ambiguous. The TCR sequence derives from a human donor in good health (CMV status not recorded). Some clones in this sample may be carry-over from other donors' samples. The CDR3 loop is CSVEDARILPYEQYF. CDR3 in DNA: TGCAGCGTTGAAGACGCTAGGATCCTACCCTACGAGCAGTACTTC.